This T cell receptor (beta chain) was found in a study of cytomegalovirus exposure and HLA in healthy donors. CDR1 and CDR2 (germline): MGHRA, YSYEKL. J was trimmed by 1 base and V by 3 bases; bases with no gene match: 6. The CDR3 extends over 16 amino acids. The table lists this clone with a count of one. Its matching antigen is unknown. In the PCR, 60 Vbeta and 13 Jbeta primers were used. TCRdb keeps only in-frame clones here, not all; method: immunoSEQ multiplex PCR. This sample has around 90,000 clones, with about 68% found just once. For this donor, CMV serostatus was not recorded. General study points: Presence/absence results assume similar sequencing depth per donor, which may not hold.

This TCR was recovered from a human donor in good health. The chain links TRBV4-1 to TRBJ2-7; 10 nucleotides align to TRBD2. The sample taken for sequencing was PBMCs. This CDR3 is CASSQIISGGSYEQYF. CDR3 nucleotides: TGCGCCAGCAGCCAGATCATTAGCGGGGGGTCCTACGAGCAGTACTTC.